These 16 T cell receptor beta chains came from one sample sequenced in a study of shared clonotypes between healthy human individuals. TCRdb's table, derived via immunoSEQ multiplex PCR, lists solely in-frame clones and lacks some. The data show 550,000 to 800,000 clones, with approximately 79% seen just once and about 1.8% held by the top ten. Sequencing was carried out using memory CD4+ T cells sorted from blood. Subset reported: CD45RA-negative fraction. The receptor source for this set is a woman between 25 and 40 years old in good health.

In the case of this clone: The sample holds other DNA sequences that translate to the same CDR3. The chain is built from TRBV6-5 and TRBJ2-5; TRBD2 is a possible D gene (7 bases). Trimming cost V 5 bases and J 5 bases, with 15 bases left between them. Germline V gene sequence: CDR1 MNHEY, CDR2 SVGAGI. This CDR3 has 14 residues. The chain's CDR3 is CASSRRGGAETQYF. As DNA, the CDR3 is TGTGCCAGCAGTAGACGTGGGGGGGCGGAGACCCAGTACTTC.

J is TRBJ2-3 and V is TRBV29-1; the match to TRBD2 covers 11 bases. V was clipped by 8 bases and J by 3 bases; unmatched bases: 7. Germline V gene lookup returns CDR1 SQVTM and CDR2 ANQGSEA. This CDR3 comprises 14 residues. This CDR3 reads CSSSTSGTTDTQYF. The CDR3 coding sequence is TGCAGCTCCTCGACTAGCGGGACGACAGATACGCAGTATTTT.

The CDR3 region is CASSSWTGWAFF. In DNA, the CDR3 is TGTGCCAGCAGTTCTTGGACAGGGTGGGCTTTCTTT. This chain links TRBV28 with TRBJ1-1; 8 bases line up with TRBD1. Trimming took 4 bases from V and 11 from J; bases not matched to a gene: 6. CDR3 size: 12 residues. CDR1 is MDHEN, CDR2 SYDVKM, per germline.

The chain links TRBV28 to TRBJ2-2; 9 bases are a match to TRBD1. V lost 7 bases to trimming and J lost 4 bases; unmatched junction nucleotides: 13. Germline values: CDR1 MDHEN, CDR2 SYDVKM. The CDR3 sequence is 17 residues long. The CDR3 sequence is CASTKGQGLVGTGELFF. CDR3 bases: TGTGCCAGCACTAAAGGACAGGGGCTGGTAGGCACCGGGGAGCTGTTTTTT.

The chain recombines TRBV5-6 with TRBJ2-1; 8 positions agree with TRBD2. CDR1 SGHDT and CDR2 YYEEEE come from the germline V gene. V lost 4 bases and J lost 4; bases outside the gene matches: 7. This CDR3 spans 15 amino acids. This CDR3 reads CASSHTSGRYNEQFF. CDR3 DNA sequence: TGTGCCAGCAGCCACACTAGCGGCAGATACAATGAGCAGTTCTTC.

The chain couples TRBV7-9 to TRBJ2-5, with D perhaps matching TRBD2 (6 bases). V lost 1 base, J lost 4 bases, and 10 bases lay in between. Germline CDR1 is SEHNR and CDR2 is FQNEAQ (reference sequence). The CDR3 is 14 residues long. As DNA, the CDR3 is TGTGCCAGCAGCTTAGTGGGGGGTAGAGAGACCCAGTACTTC. Translation gives CASSLVGGRETQYF.

This clone was seen once. The rearrangement links TRBV5-1 to TRBJ1-1; a possible D gene is TRBD1 (5 bases). CDR3 length: 14 residues. The ends were cut back, 6 bases at V and 7 bases at J, with 19 bases in the middle. Germline loops: CDR1 SGHRS, CDR2 YFSETQ. CDR3 sequence reads: CASTQEGPRGEAFF. In DNA form, the CDR3 reads TGCGCCAGCACCCAGGAGGGGCCTCGTGGTGAAGCTTTCTTT. Supplemented by reference TRBV5-1 and TRBJ1-1, the full variable domain reads KAGVTQTPRYLIKTRGQQVTLSCSPISGHRSVSWYQQTPGQGLQFLFEYFSETQRNKGNFPGRFSGRQFSNSRSEMNVSTLELGDSALYLCASTQEGPRGEAFFGQGTRLTVV.

The rearrangement uses TRBV5-4 and TRBJ2-1; D not certain. Germline CDR1 and CDR2: SGHNT and YYREEE (reference sequence). The ends were cut back, 0 bases at V and 10 bases at J, with 17 bases in the middle. The CDR3 sequence is 15 residues long. CDR3 protein: CASSLVPATADEQFF. The CDR3 DNA reads TGTGCCAGCAGCTTGGTGCCCGCCACCGCGGACGAGCAGTTCTTC.

This clone was observed once. The V call is TRBV6-1, the J call TRBJ2-5; D is uncertain. CDR1 and CDR2 from the germline V gene are MNHNS and SASEGT. Trimming took off 5 bases at V and 1 base at J, with 2 bases between the two ends. CDR3 length equals 11 residues. In nucleotides, the CDR3 is TGTGCCAGCAGTCCCCAAGAGACCCAGTACTTC. It codes for CASSPQETQYF.

J is TRBJ2-5 and V is TRBV7-7; 9 bases align to TRBD2. The germline CDR1 and CDR2 sequences are SSHAT and FNYEAQ (reference sequence). V was pared by 10 bases and J by 2 bases, with 8 bases of the junction left unmatched. CDR3 length equals 14 residues. CDR3 amino acids: CATARTSAQETQYF. The DNA of the CDR3 is TGTGCCACCGCGCGGACTAGCGCACAAGAGACCCAGTACTTC.

The chain couples TRBV29-1 to TRBJ1-3; tentative D call: TRBD1 (5 bases). CDR1 and CDR2 (germline): SQVTM, ANQGSEA. V was clipped by 8 bases and J by 7 bases, with 12 bases between them. The CDR3 is made up of 11 amino acids. The CDR3 loop is CSLAWGNTIYF. In DNA form, the CDR3 reads TGCAGCTTGGCCTGGGGCAACACCATATATTTT.

The V gene is TRBV18, the J gene TRBJ2-6, with D perhaps TRBD1 (6 bases). The CDR3 totals 19 residues. Looked up from germline, CDR1 is KGHSH and CDR2 is LQKENI. Trimming shortened V by 2 bases and J by 0 bases, and 17 bases separated the two germline ends. CDR3 in DNA: TGTGCCAGCTCACCAAACTTGTTCAGGACAGACTCTGGGGCCAACGTCCTGACTTTC. The encoded protein is CASSPNLFRTDSGANVLTF.

V gene TRBV27 combines with J gene TRBJ1-4, with a tentative D call TRBD1 (5 bases). The germline gives CDR1 MNHEY, CDR2 SMNVEV (reference sequence). The CDR3 has 15 amino acids. V was pared by 3 bases and J by 6 bases, with 14 bases between. This CDR3 is CASSLTGTEDEKLFF. The CDR3 coding sequence is TGTGCCAGCAGTTTGACCGGGACTGAGGATGAAAAACTGTTTTTT. Full variable domain (remainder filled in from reference TRBV27 and TRBJ1-4): EAQVTQNPRYLITVTGKKLTVTCSQNMNHEYMSWYRQDPGLGLRQIYYSMNVEVTDKGDVPEGYKVSRKEKRNFPLILESPSPNQTSLYFCASSLTGTEDEKLFFGSGTQLSVL.

The chain employs TRBV29-1 and TRBJ2-7, with a tentative D call TRBD1 (5 bases). The CDR3 consists of 11 residues. The V and J ends lost 6 bases and 5 bases respectively, with 11 bases between them. Germline lookup yields CDR1 SQVTM and CDR2 ANQGSEA. The CDR3 protein is CSVPLQDEQYF. In nucleotides, the CDR3 is TGCAGCGTCCCCTTACAGGACGAGCAGTACTTC.

The rearrangement uses TRBV9 and TRBJ2-1, with D perhaps matching TRBD2 (5 bases). In germline, CDR1 is SGDLS, CDR2 YYNGEE. This CDR3 is built from 17 residues. The V gene lost 3 bases and the J gene lost 0 bases, with 16 bases spanning the gap. CDR3 DNA sequence: TGTGCCAGCAGCGGTAAGCGGAGTTGGAGCTCCTACAATGAGCAGTTCTTC. It is translated as CASSGKRSWSSYNEQFF.

The J gene is TRBJ1-1, the V gene TRBV7-6, with 7 bases identical to TRBD1. Per germline, CDR1 SGHVS and CDR2 FNYEAQ. This CDR3 has 13 amino acids. J was trimmed by 3 bases and V by 6 bases; bases with no gene match: 4. DNA of the CDR3: TGTGCCAGCAGTTCGCAGGGGGACACTGAAGCTTTCTTT. Amino acid sequence: CASSSQGDTEAFF.